A selection of T cell receptor beta chains follows, all from one sample in a study of graft-versus-host responses after intestinal transplantation. The protocol was immunoSEQ multiplex PCR, while the TCRdb copy is restricted to in-frame clones and leaves out a portion. The sample shows about 66,000 clones, less than 95% of them seen only once. Their target antigens are unknown. Source: unstimulated CD8+ T cells sorted from spleen or lymph node cells, taken before intestinal transplant. All receptors come from a human donor who received an intestinal transplant. The CDR3 runs from the conserved cysteine through the conserved F or W. Fields, in order: CDR3 length, D gene, J gene, clone size, V gene, CDR3 DNA, CDR3 protein. The D gene is left open where the match is weak. Size tells how often a clone was seen (once, few, many) or the class of an expanded clone, and some rows leave it out.

cdr3_length: 12; d_call: NA; j_call: TRBJ2-7; clone_size: NA; v_call: TRBV29-1; cdr3_nt: TGCAGCGTTGATGGAGGCACCTACGAGCAGTACTTC; cdr3_aa: CSVDGGTYEQYF
cdr3_length: 16; d_call: TRBD1; j_call: TRBJ1-1; clone_size: NA; v_call: TRBV6-6; cdr3_nt: TGTGCCAGCAGTTCCGGACAGGGGAGAGCGAACACTGAAGCTTTCTTT; cdr3_aa: CASSSGQGRANTEAFF
cdr3_length: 15; d_call: NA; j_call: TRBJ1-1; clone_size: few; v_call: TRBV6-5; cdr3_nt: TGTGCCAGCAGTTACTCCTCAACAGGGAACACTGAAGCTTTCTTT; cdr3_aa: CASSYSSTGNTEAFF
cdr3_length: 14; d_call: NA; j_call: TRBJ2-7; clone_size: NA; v_call: TRBV27; cdr3_nt: TGTGCCAGCAGTTTAGCAGGGGCTCCCTACGAGCAGTACTTC; cdr3_aa: CASSLAGAPYEQYF
cdr3_length: 19; d_call: TRBD2; j_call: TRBJ2-3; clone_size: NA; v_call: TRBV7-8; cdr3_nt: TGTGCCAGCAGCGTACGGGCCCTCAGGACTAGCGGGGAGGTGGATACGCAGTATTTT; cdr3_aa: CASSVRALRTSGEVDTQYF
cdr3_length: 16; d_call: NA; j_call: TRBJ1-1; clone_size: NA; v_call: TRBV6-6; cdr3_nt: TGTGCCAGCAGTAACCGTGGGGGCGCAGGGAACACTGAAGCTTTCTTT; cdr3_aa: CASSNRGGAGNTEAFF
cdr3_length: 17; d_call: NA; j_call: TRBJ2-7; clone_size: NA; v_call: TRBV7-8; cdr3_nt: TGTGCCAGCAGCTTAGCCCTGTCCCGGGGGTCCCCCTACGAGCAGTACTTC; cdr3_aa: CASSLALSRGSPYEQYF
cdr3_length: 14; d_call: NA; j_call: TRBJ1-5; clone_size: NA; v_call: TRBV27; cdr3_nt: TGTGCCAGCAGTTTACCAGGGCCCAATCAGCCCCAGCATTTT; cdr3_aa: CASSLPGPNQPQHF
cdr3_length: 13; d_call: NA; j_call: TRBJ1-2; clone_size: NA; v_call: TRBV2; cdr3_nt: TGTGCCAGCAGTGACAGACCGCTATGGGAGGACACCTTC; cdr3_aa: CASSDRPLWEDTF
cdr3_length: 13; d_call: NA; j_call: TRBJ1-4; clone_size: NA; v_call: TRBV5-6; cdr3_nt: TGTGCCAGCAGCCCGGTGACTAATGAAAAACTGTTTTTT; cdr3_aa: CASSPVTNEKLFF
cdr3_length: 15; d_call: TRBD2; j_call: TRBJ2-1; clone_size: NA; v_call: TRBV5-6; cdr3_nt: TGTGCCAGCAGCCCAGGCGGGAGGGATAACAATGAGCAGTTCTTC; cdr3_aa: CASSPGGRDNNEQFF
cdr3_length: 14; d_call: NA; j_call: TRBJ1-1; clone_size: NA; v_call: TRBV9; cdr3_nt: TGTGCCAGCAGCGAACAGGGAGAGAACACTGAAGCTTTCTTT; cdr3_aa: CASSEQGENTEAFF
cdr3_length: 14; d_call: NA; j_call: TRBJ2-7; clone_size: NA; v_call: TRBV6-1; cdr3_nt: TGTGCCAGCAGTGAGTCAGGGGTAAGGTACGAGCAGTACTTC; cdr3_aa: CASSESGVRYEQYF
cdr3_length: 15; d_call: NA; j_call: TRBJ1-1; clone_size: NA; v_call: TRBV7-3; cdr3_nt: TGTGCCAGCAGCTTATCCGGTGGGGGGGGCACTGAAGCTTTCTTT; cdr3_aa: CASSLSGGGGTEAFF
cdr3_length: 14; d_call: TRBD1; j_call: TRBJ1-1; clone_size: NA; v_call: TRBV5-6; cdr3_nt: TGTGCCAGCAGCTCCGGGACAGCGAACACTGAAGCTTTCTTT; cdr3_aa: CASSSGTANTEAFF
cdr3_length: 14; d_call: NA; j_call: TRBJ2-5; clone_size: NA; v_call: TRBV7-7; cdr3_nt: TGTGCTAGCAGCTTAGGCTCCCCAGGGGAGACCCAGTACTTC; cdr3_aa: CASSLGSPGETQYF
cdr3_length: 16; d_call: NA; j_call: TRBJ2-1; clone_size: NA; v_call: TRBV12-2; cdr3_nt: TGTGCAAGTCTCAAAAGGAGCGGGGGGGCCTACAATGAGCAGTTCTTC; cdr3_aa: CASLKRSGGAYNEQFF
cdr3_length: 15; d_call: NA; j_call: TRBJ2-7; clone_size: few; v_call: TRBV4-2; cdr3_nt: TGTGCCAGCAGCCAAGAGGGGAGGCAGTTCTACGAGCAGTACTTC; cdr3_aa: CASSQEGRQFYEQYF
cdr3_length: 12; d_call: NA; j_call: TRBJ2-5; clone_size: NA; v_call: TRBV6-5; cdr3_nt: TGTGCCAGCAGTTACTCCGGGGAGACCCAGTACTTC; cdr3_aa: CASSYSGETQYF
cdr3_length: 14; d_call: NA; j_call: TRBJ2-7; clone_size: NA; v_call: TRBV29-1; cdr3_nt: TGCAGCGTTTCGGGAGGGGACAGTTCCTACGAGCAGTACTTC; cdr3_aa: CSVSGGDSSYEQYF
cdr3_length: 17; d_call: TRBD2; j_call: TRBJ2-7; clone_size: NA; v_call: TRBV7-2; cdr3_nt: TGTGCCAGCAGCTTAAAGCTACTAGCGGGGGGCTACTACGAGCAGTACTTC; cdr3_aa: CASSLKLLAGGYYEQYF
cdr3_length: 14; d_call: TRBD1; j_call: TRBJ2-7; clone_size: NA; v_call: TRBV19; cdr3_nt: TGTGCCAGTAGTGCCGGGACAGGGACCTACGAGCAGTACTTC; cdr3_aa: CASSAGTGTYEQYF
cdr3_length: 15; d_call: TRBD2; j_call: TRBJ2-5; clone_size: NA; v_call: TRBV11-2; cdr3_nt: TGTGCCAGCAGCCTAGCGGCTAGCCTACAAGGGACCCAGTACTTC; cdr3_aa: CASSLAASLQGTQYF
cdr3_length: 14; d_call: NA; j_call: TRBJ1-5; clone_size: NA; v_call: TRBV19; cdr3_nt: TGTGCCAGTAGTTCGAGAGAAGGCAATCAGCCCCAGCATTTT; cdr3_aa: CASSSREGNQPQHF
cdr3_length: 14; d_call: NA; j_call: TRBJ1-6; clone_size: NA; v_call: TRBV10-3; cdr3_nt: TGTGCCATCAGACCAGGTCCCGTCAATTCACCCCTCCACTTT; cdr3_aa: CAIRPGPVNSPLHF
cdr3_length: 16; d_call: NA; j_call: TRBJ1-2; clone_size: NA; v_call: TRBV19; cdr3_nt: TGTGCCAGTAGTCCCCCCCCGGGACACAGTAACTATGGCTACACCTTC; cdr3_aa: CASSPPPGHSNYGYTF
cdr3_length: 14; d_call: TRBD1; j_call: TRBJ1-1; clone_size: NA; v_call: TRBV7-8; cdr3_nt: TGTGCCAGCAGCTCCATCGACAGGGGAACTGAAGCTTTCTTT; cdr3_aa: CASSSIDRGTEAFF
cdr3_length: 16; d_call: TRBD2; j_call: TRBJ2-1; clone_size: NA; v_call: TRBV29-1; cdr3_nt: TGCAGCGTTGGGAAGAGACTAGCGGGGTCCTACAATGAGCAGTTCTTC; cdr3_aa: CSVGKRLAGSYNEQFF
cdr3_length: 15; d_call: NA; j_call: TRBJ2-3; clone_size: NA; v_call: TRBV21-1; cdr3_nt: TGTGCCAGCAGCAGGGACAGGGGGACGGGAGATACGCAGTATTTT; cdr3_aa: CASSRDRGTGDTQYF
cdr3_length: 12; d_call: NA; j_call: TRBJ2-7; clone_size: few; v_call: TRBV29-1; cdr3_nt: TGCAGCGTTGAAGGGAACAGGGCCGAGCAGTACTTC; cdr3_aa: CSVEGNRAEQYF
cdr3_length: 16; d_call: TRBD1; j_call: TRBJ1-6; clone_size: NA; v_call: TRBV5-3; cdr3_nt: TGTGCCAGAAGCTTGAGGATGAGACAGGGAAATTCACCCCTCCACTTT; cdr3_aa: CARSLRMRQGNSPLHF
cdr3_length: 14; d_call: NA; j_call: TRBJ2-1; clone_size: NA; v_call: TRBV11-3; cdr3_nt: TGTGCCAGCAGCCCGAGGGAACTACCCAATGAGCAGTTCTTC; cdr3_aa: CASSPRELPNEQFF
cdr3_length: 15; d_call: NA; j_call: TRBJ1-1; clone_size: NA; v_call: TRBV5-1; cdr3_nt: TGCGCCAGCAGCCCCCCCCAGGGAGGGGACACTGAAGCTTTCTTT; cdr3_aa: CASSPPQGGDTEAFF
cdr3_length: 14; d_call: NA; j_call: TRBJ2-1; clone_size: NA; v_call: TRBV10-1; cdr3_nt: TGCGCCAGCAGTTCGGGGTCGGGGTACAATGAGCAGTTCTTC; cdr3_aa: CASSSGSGYNEQFF
cdr3_length: 14; d_call: TRBD1; j_call: TRBJ1-6; clone_size: NA; v_call: TRBV9; cdr3_nt: TGTGCCAGCAGCACCGGGACAGCCGATTCACCCCTCCACTTT; cdr3_aa: CASSTGTADSPLHF
cdr3_length: 15; d_call: NA; j_call: TRBJ2-5; clone_size: once; v_call: TRBV27; cdr3_nt: TGTGCCAGCAGTTTGGGCGGAGGAGGGAAGGGGACCCAGTACTTC; cdr3_aa: CASSLGGGGKGTQYF
cdr3_length: 18; d_call: NA; j_call: TRBJ2-6; clone_size: NA; v_call: TRBV7-9; cdr3_nt: TGTGCCAGCAGCCCCCCTCGGGCCAGGGGCTCTGGGGCCAACGTCCTGACTTTC; cdr3_aa: CASSPPRARGSGANVLTF
cdr3_length: 13; d_call: NA; j_call: TRBJ1-4; clone_size: NA; v_call: TRBV7-6; cdr3_nt: TGTGCCAGCAGCTTACGACTTAATGAAAAACTGTTTTTT; cdr3_aa: CASSLRLNEKLFF
cdr3_length: 12; d_call: NA; j_call: TRBJ2-7; clone_size: NA; v_call: TRBV29-1; cdr3_nt: TGCAGCGCCCTGGGCAACTCCTACGAGCAGTACTTC; cdr3_aa: CSALGNSYEQYF
cdr3_length: 15; d_call: NA; j_call: TRBJ2-1; clone_size: NA; v_call: TRBV19; cdr3_nt: TGTGCCAGTAGTATGTGGGGCGGACGACACAATGAGCAGTTCTTC; cdr3_aa: CASSMWGGRHNEQFF
cdr3_length: 12; d_call: NA; j_call: TRBJ2-7; clone_size: NA; v_call: TRBV5-6; cdr3_nt: TGTGCCGGATCCAGGGGTACGGGGGAGCAGTACTTC; cdr3_aa: CAGSRGTGEQYF
cdr3_length: 16; d_call: NA; j_call: TRBJ1-5; clone_size: NA; v_call: TRBV7-2; cdr3_nt: TGTGCCAGCAGCTTAACCCGGGGGGGGGCCACTCAGCCCCAGCATTTT; cdr3_aa: CASSLTRGGATQPQHF
cdr3_length: 15; d_call: NA; j_call: TRBJ2-2; clone_size: NA; v_call: TRBV19; cdr3_nt: TGTGCCAGTAGAATCATGGGAGACTTCCTCGGGGAGCTGTTTTTT; cdr3_aa: CASRIMGDFLGELFF
cdr3_length: 16; d_call: NA; j_call: TRBJ1-5; clone_size: NA; v_call: TRBV5-4; cdr3_nt: TGTGCCAGCAGCTTGGATGGGGGCTTCGGCAATCAGCCCCAGCATTTT; cdr3_aa: CASSLDGGFGNQPQHF
cdr3_length: 15; d_call: NA; j_call: TRBJ2-5; clone_size: NA; v_call: TRBV7-8; cdr3_nt: TGTGCCAGCAGCTTCGGGACTCAGTACCAAGAGACCCAGTACTTC; cdr3_aa: CASSFGTQYQETQYF
cdr3_length: 14; d_call: NA; j_call: TRBJ1-2; clone_size: NA; v_call: TRBV25-1; cdr3_nt: TGTGCCAGCAGTGACCCCTTTCCGGGCTATGGCTACACCTTC; cdr3_aa: CASSDPFPGYGYTF
cdr3_length: 16; d_call: TRBD1; j_call: TRBJ1-6; clone_size: NA; v_call: TRBV7-2; cdr3_nt: TGTGCCAGCAGCTTAGGGCTTCAGGGGGCGAATTCACCCCTCCACTTT; cdr3_aa: CASSLGLQGANSPLHF
cdr3_length: 15; d_call: NA; j_call: TRBJ1-3; clone_size: NA; v_call: TRBV6-1; cdr3_nt: TGTGCCACCCGACAGTTATTCCTCTCTGGAAACACCATATATTTT; cdr3_aa: CATRQLFLSGNTIYF
cdr3_length: 15; d_call: TRBD1; j_call: TRBJ1-4; clone_size: NA; v_call: TRBV9; cdr3_nt: TGTGCCAGCAGCCCCGAAGGACAGGGCGGGGAAAAACTGTTTTTT; cdr3_aa: CASSPEGQGGEKLFF
cdr3_length: 15; d_call: TRBD2; j_call: TRBJ2-5; clone_size: NA; v_call: TRBV9; cdr3_nt: TGTGCCAGCAGCCCCTGGACTAGCTACGAAGAGACCCAGTACTTC; cdr3_aa: CASSPWTSYEETQYF
cdr3_length: 14; d_call: NA; j_call: TRBJ2-3; clone_size: NA; v_call: TRBV19; cdr3_nt: TGTGCCAGTAGTATCCTGGCAGACACAGATACGCAGTATTTT; cdr3_aa: CASSILADTDTQYF
cdr3_length: 16; d_call: TRBD2; j_call: TRBJ2-5; clone_size: NA; v_call: TRBV2; cdr3_nt: TGTGCCAGCAGTGAAGCGCCGGGGGGGCTACAAGAGACCCAGTACTTC; cdr3_aa: CASSEAPGGLQETQYF
cdr3_length: 17; d_call: NA; j_call: TRBJ2-3; clone_size: NA; v_call: TRBV4-1; cdr3_nt: TGCGCCAGCAGCCCCCACGGGTCGGGGGGCCTCACAGATACGCAGTATTTT; cdr3_aa: CASSPHGSGGLTDTQYF
cdr3_length: 15; d_call: NA; j_call: TRBJ2-7; clone_size: NA; v_call: TRBV6-5; cdr3_nt: TGTGCCAGCAGTTACTCGGCCGCTAGGAACTACGAGCAGTACTTC; cdr3_aa: CASSYSAARNYEQYF
cdr3_length: 13; d_call: NA; j_call: TRBJ2-7; clone_size: few; v_call: TRBV4-1; cdr3_nt: TGCGCCAGCAGCCAAGAGTCCGGGGACGAGCAGTACTTC; cdr3_aa: CASSQESGDEQYF